This record covers a single T cell receptor (beta chain). This clonotype was detected ten times or more. Its antigen remains unidentified. No base qualities exist here, and no much larger clone lies one base off it. Moderately to severely active disease, a Clinical Activity Score of at least 3, a NOSPECS grade of at least 4, and a duration under 3 months were present in ophthalmopathy patients. Exclusion was applied to patients with uncontrolled infections, other autoimmune diseases, pregnancy or lactation. Diagnoses were established on the basis of clinical symptoms, serum thyroxine and TRAb, thyroid ultrasound, and orbital computed tomography. Ficoll-Paque density gradient centrifugation was used to isolate PBMCs from about 9 ml of fresh peripheral blood. Trizol reagent was used to extract total RNA, and RNA quality was then checked on an Agilent 2100 Bioanalyzer. The CDR3 starts with the cysteine, ends with the phenylalanine, and has 16 residues. CDR3 DNA only is kept here, 48 bases in frame from base 1. According to the germline V gene, CDR1 reads MNHEY and CDR2 reads SVGEGT. V and J are trimmed by 5 bases and 0 bases, and the gene matches miss 3 bases of the junction.

The data were taken from a study of T cells in Graves' hyperthyroidism and ophthalmopathy (dated by TCRdb to the late 2010s). Some background on the complete study: Peripheral blood samples were taken at the time of initial diagnosis, prior to any treatment. A discovery cohort of approximately 100 patients, roughly 45 with Graves' ophthalmopathy and 55 to 60 with stable Graves' hyperthyroidism, was used to find distinguishing TCR V-J signatures. An independent validation cohort of under 20 hyperthyroidism patients and approximately 17 patients who later progressed to ophthalmopathy tested prospective prediction of ophthalmopathy. The roughly 100 discovery patients were randomly divided into training and test sets at a 7:3 ratio. Thyroid tissue and blood T-cell repertoires from six Graves' hyperthyroidism patients were also compared in the study. After sampling, hyperthyroidism patients received methimazole starting at 30 mg daily, and ophthalmopathy patients received high-dose intravenous methylprednisolone. The paper describes TCR Vbeta CDR3 sequencing of more than 120 peripheral blood samples, made up of approximately 40 ophthalmopathy patients, 70 to 75 hyperthyroidism patients and roughly 17 progressor patients.

Overall study outcomes, separate from this receptor: Most expanded thyroid clonotypes (frequency above 0.001) were also detected in blood, suggesting blood repertoires may reflect thyroid immune responses. No statistical method was used to set the sample size in advance, and investigators knew the group allocation. In validation, the model predicted progression to ophthalmopathy a median of about 5.9 months before onset, with approximately 71% sensitivity and 72.22% specificity. In cross-validation, a model built on a 13 V-J signature told ophthalmopathy apart from stable hyperthyroidism with 87.88% sensitivity and roughly 81% specificity, and in testing the same model reached 80%/75%.

TCR beta CDR3 regions were amplified from RNA transcripts. A first-round RT-PCR of the TCR CDR3 used the HTBI primer set with the Qiagen OneStep RT-PCR kit. The libraries were constructed in a second round of multiplex PCR and then size-selected and purified. The libraries were sequenced on an Illumina HiSeq2000 using paired-end 100 bp reads. Concerning the study's data processing: SOAPnuke was used to process the raw data, removing reads that contained adapters or uncalled bases, had a mean Phred below 15, or lacked an exact match to the constant primer or identifier. COPE v1.2.5 was used to merge high-quality paired reads, and clonotypes were defined as unique nucleotide sequences. MiTCR v1.1 was used to align clonotypes to the IMGT TRBV, TRBD and TRBJ reference segments. Only V-J combinations with frequency above 0.0001, covering about 99% of repertoires, were analysed. A TCS score was defined as the ratio between F50 (clonal expansion) and ExV (chaos), using BLOSUM62-based TCRdist between CDR3 peptides within each V-J. Welch's t-statistics and random forest reduced 450 to 600 V-J features to 10 to 15, which were used in a naive Bayes classifier (R e1071). The public reads were quality trimmed at Q25 with fastp and then assembled into clones with MiXCR by TCRdb, keeping productive beta chains. Every CDR3 protein is listed once, alongside the most common genes and DNA of its rows. Clone size and V and J calls follow TCRdb, not the original study. The sample contains a few hundred thousand distinct CDR3 sequences, about 15% of them found a single time. The ten largest clones take up roughly a fifth of the sample.

The receptor comes from a woman in her 30s with Graves' ophthalmopathy. Sequences were obtained from blood. The sequence is built from TRBV6-2 or TRBV6-3 and TRBJ2-7, and 14 bases in between align with TRBD2. CDR3 sequence: CASSPGTSGSSYEQYF. At the DNA level, the sequence is TGTGCCAGCAGTCCGGGGACTAGCGGGAGCTCCTACGAGCAGTACTTC.